The clone carrying this TCR beta chain was observed many times. Its specificity is not known. TCR beta CDR3 amplification used RNA transcripts. Investigators did first-round RT-PCR with HTBI primers, then second-round multiplex PCR. Using its own MiXCR run on the multiplex PCR reads, TCRdb lists one record per CDR3 protein. This sample has 900,000 to 1,200,000 distinct CDR3 sequences, with approximately 35% found just once. The entry originates in a study of Graves' ophthalmopathy and Graves' hyperthyroidism. Trimming shortened V by 2 bases and J by 1 base, and 9 bases separated the two germline ends. From germline, CDR1 is SGHRS and CDR2 YFSETQ. The CDR3 extends over 14 amino acids. Regarding the study as a whole: Between ophthalmopathy and stable hyperthyroidism, a 13-signature model drew a separation with 87.88% sensitivity and about 81% specificity.

The sequencing sample was made of peripheral blood or thyroid tissue (not recorded which). J is TRBJ1-1 and V is TRBV5-1, with a tentative D call TRBD1 (5 bases). This receptor was identified in an adult man with Graves' hyperthyroidism. The CDR3 protein is CASSLWDANTEAFF. DNA of the CDR3: TGCGCCAGCAGCTTATGGGACGCGAACACTGAAGCTTTCTTT.